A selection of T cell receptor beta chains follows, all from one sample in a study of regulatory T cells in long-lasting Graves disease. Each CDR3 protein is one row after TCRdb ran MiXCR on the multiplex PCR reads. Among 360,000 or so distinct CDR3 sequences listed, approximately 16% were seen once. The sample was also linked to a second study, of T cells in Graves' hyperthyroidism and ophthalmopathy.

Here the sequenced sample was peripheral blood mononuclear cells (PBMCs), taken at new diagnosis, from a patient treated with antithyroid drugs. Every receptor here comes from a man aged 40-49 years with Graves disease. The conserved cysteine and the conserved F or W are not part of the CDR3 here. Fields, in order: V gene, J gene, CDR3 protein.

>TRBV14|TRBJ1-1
ASSQDPVTEAF
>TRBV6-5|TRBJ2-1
ASSYSKQGPPRNEQF
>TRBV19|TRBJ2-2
ASQPGRQNTGELF
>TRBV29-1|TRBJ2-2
SVGATNTGELF
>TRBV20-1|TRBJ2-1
SARVDSRINNGQF
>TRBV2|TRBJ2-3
ASRRRLASSTDTQY
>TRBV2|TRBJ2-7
ASSPLAGGDYEQY
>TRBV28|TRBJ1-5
ASSYFGTSKPQH
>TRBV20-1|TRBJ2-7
SARDRDSLPYEQY
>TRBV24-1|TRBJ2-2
ATSDLGSGFDGELF